The T cell receptor (beta chain) described here comes from a study of OX40 agonist ivuxolimab in advanced cancers. The germline V gene has CDR1 KGHSH and CDR2 LQKENI. The CDR3 has 14 amino acids. V was pared by 5 bases and J by 4 bases, with 4 bases of the junction left unmatched. Profiling relied on immunoSEQ multiplex PCR, and the TCRdb table lists in-frame clones only, not all of them. The sample lists approximately 67,000 clones; 85% were seen once. A word on this clone: The antigen remains unidentified.

Study-level points and caveats: Relatively little clonal expansion, among the lowest observed, appeared in partial responders at 0.1-3.0 mg/kg.

Source: CD4+ or CD8+ T cells sorted from blood, taken in a trial of the OX40 agonist ivuxolimab. This chain joins TRBV18 and TRBJ2-3, with TRBD2 identical over 9 bases. This sequence was found in an adult with an advanced solid tumor such as melanoma, head and neck, liver or kidney cancer. The CDR3 nucleotides are TGTGCCAGCTCAGGGACTAGCACCGCAGATACGCAGTATTTT. Translation gives CASSGTSTADTQYF.